This T cell receptor beta chain was found in a study of cytomegalovirus exposure and HLA in healthy donors (dated by TCRdb to 2015 to 2018). Looking at the study overall: A later analysis indicated that the 95 to 150 validation repertoires were generated on the platform also employed for the approximately 700 repertoires of the first cohort. The study aimed to test whether signatures of past pathogen exposure could be identified by cataloging public T cell receptors. In addition to the first cohort of several hundred subjects, a separate validation cohort of approximately 130 different subjects was used. High-throughput TCR immunosequencing, statistical association of individual TCRs with disease status, and machine learning were combined to predict cytomegalovirus infection status.

Taken from cysteine to phenylalanine, the CDR3 has 16 residues. Of all the DNA, just the CDR3 is kept, 48 bases in frame from base 1. CDR1 and CDR2 (SGHVS, FNYEAQ) derive from the germline V gene. Trimming leaves V shorter by 4 bases and J shorter by 4 bases, with the junction holding 8 bases beyond the gene matches. As to this clone: Its antigen is still unknown. The sample holds no much larger clone one base away, and base qualities are not on file.

To prepare the library, the immunoSEQ multiplex PCR assay was applied. Processing in the source paper ran as follows. A statistical classification framework was built to diagnose cytomegalovirus status from the catalog of TCR beta chain sequences. In TCRdb, the immuneACCESS table is reduced to in-frame sequences with V and J assigned. These tables do not hold every clone; where another copy was compared, an unresolved V gene accounts for under half, and the others remain unexplained. V and J calls plus clone size are reproduced from that table; the DNA served to infer D and trimming. Across this sample there are about 160,000 clones, with 85% to 90% seen only once. Around 6% of the sample lies in the top ten. Separate from the roughly 660-subject first cohort, the validation cohort of roughly 130 subjects was the group to which the donors belonged. What the research found in general, with its limitations: Across donors, most TCR sequences were observed very rarely, whereas some public TCRs were present in many individuals. In a later analysis, TCRs clustered in the first cohort were found to also tend to co-occur in the 120 or so validation repertoires, with 90% to 95% of cluster scores above 0. All 120 or so repertoires were used to score co-occurrence in the validation cohort in a later analysis, because that analysis had no HLA typing for the cohort. Three of the identified cytomegalovirus-associated TCR beta chains were confirmed in vitro to be specific for cytomegalovirus antigens. The study gave a list of about 170 TCR beta chains associated with cytomegalovirus. The classifier was reported to diagnose cytomegalovirus status with high specificity and sensitivity in both the original cohort and the validation cohort. The authors suggested that the approach could potentially be generalized to other disease states and immunological phenotypes.

The TCR sequence derives from a woman in her twenties or thirties in good health and CMV-seronegative. The sequencing sample was made of PBMCs. The rearranged chain carries TRBV7-6 and TRBJ2-2, with 8 junctional bases fitting TRBD2. The encoded CDR3 is CASSSKNGGVTGELFF. The DNA reads as follows: TGTGCCAGCAGCTCTAAGAACGGGGGGGTCACCGGGGAGCTGTTTTTT.